This T cell receptor beta chain was profiled in a study of cytomegalovirus exposure and HLA in healthy donors. Overall study results and limits: It was in a later analysis that TCR association rates were seen to vary by HLA locus, highest for DRB1 and lowest for HLA-C. Reportedly, cytomegalovirus status was diagnosed with high sensitivity and specificity. The study reported that TCR beta sequences accurately predicted HLA-A and HLA-B alleles in most subjects.

Notes on this clone: Its specificity is not known.

This PCR relied on a set of 60 Vbeta primers and 13 Jbeta primers. In the original analysis: In a later analysis, 8.5 million to 14 million of 83 million or so unique beta chains occurred in at least two donors. Sequenced by immunoSEQ multiplex PCR; TCRdb stores in-frame clones only, minus some. From that table come the V and J calls and clone size; the DNA was used to work out D and trimming. The table records 110,000 to 150,000 clones, about four fifths of them present only once. Germline lookup yields CDR1 KGHSH and CDR2 LQKENI. V dropped 6 bases and J dropped 1 base, with 15 bases sitting between them. CDR3 length: 16 amino acids.

The TCR was taken from a woman aged 40 to 50 in good health and CMV-seropositive. The rearrangement links TRBV18 to TRBJ2-2; possibly TRBD1 for D (6 bases). The sequenced material came from PBMCs. In DNA, the CDR3 is TGTGCCAGCTCGCCGGGACAACCTTTGAACACCGGGGAGCTGTTTTTT. Amino acids: CASSPGQPLNTGELFF.